The source of this TCR beta chain is a study of shared clonotypes between healthy human individuals. General study points: An anticipated effect of sequencing depth on clonotype sharing among donors was recognized. Rarefaction curves obtained for sorted subsets showed sequencing incomplete despite large depth.

Concerning this clone itself: The antigen remains undetermined. Germline and junction disagree at one end, which may indicate a read error.

The CDR3 length is 19 residues. The germline V gene encodes CDR1 MDHEN and CDR2 SYDVKM. Replicate sorted-subset PCRs were loaded with around 0.2 ug DNA, 31,000 or so T cell genomes. Here immunoSEQ multiplex PCR was the method, and the copy in TCRdb shows in-frame clones only, minus some. This table holds 550,000 to 850,000 clones, over 60% found once. The sequencing sample was made of memory CD4+ T cells sorted from blood. As to subset: CD45RA-negative fraction. The sequence was obtained from a woman aged 30 to 39 in good health. The chain is built from TRBV28 and TRBJ2-3; 8 bases fit TRBD1. DNA of the CDR3: TGTGCCAGCAGTCTATGGGGGGCCGGAGACAGGGGTTTCACAGATACGCAGTATTTT. Amino acids: CASSLWGAGDRGFTDTQYF.